Each of the 8 T cell receptor beta chains below was sequenced from the same sample in a study of prognosis after radiotherapy for stage I lung cancer. Genomic DNA provided the template from which TCR beta CDR3 was amplified by two-round multiplex PCR. Used in first-round PCR were primers specific to each TRBV and TRBJ gene. One entry per CDR3 protein results from TCRdb running MiXCR on the multiplex PCR reads. The sample holds about 15,000 distinct CDR3 sequences, about a quarter seen once. The starting material was PBMCs, obtained before or after stereotactic body radiation therapy (not recorded which). These receptors originate from a donor aged 50 or older with non-small cell lung cancer.

This clonotype occurred many times. J is TRBJ2-7 and V is TRBV28; no clear D gene. With 5 bases removed from V and 6 bases from J, the gap between germline ends came to 14 bases. This CDR3 is 13 amino acids long. Looked up from germline, CDR1 is MDHEN and CDR2 is SYDVKM. Here the CDR3 DNA reads TGTGCCAGCAGTGTATTAGGGCGTCCCGAGCAGTACTTC. Translated, it gives CASSVLGRPEQYF.

Of note for this clonotype: A junction boundary mismatches the germline segment, possibly from a read error. V usage is TRBV2 and J usage is TRBJ1-6; the D is unclear. Germline lookup yields CDR1 SNHLY and CDR2 FYNNEI. The CDR3 covers 15 residues. CDR3 sequence reads: CASNELRERDSPHHF. CDR3 DNA sequence: TGTGCCAGCAATGAATTGAGGGAAAGAGATTCACCCCACCACTTT.

In its sample, this clonotype ranks as medium-sized. V usage is TRBV9 and J usage is TRBJ2-3, with TRBD2 matching 15 bases. This CDR3 is 16 amino acids long. Germline V gene lookup returns CDR1 SGDLS and CDR2 YYNGEE. After removal of 4 bases from V and 3 bases from J, the junction contained 3 bases not matched to a gene. Here the CDR3 DNA reads TGTGCCAGCAGCTTGGGGACTAGCGGGAGGACAGATACGCAGTATTTT. The encoded protein is CASSLGTSGRTDTQYF.

This clonotype appeared many times. V is TRBV20-1 and J is TRBJ1-1, with a possible D match to TRBD1 (5 bases). This CDR3 has 19 residues. Trimming removed 0 bases at V and 2 bases at J, with 25 bases between. Germline loops: CDR1 DFQATT, CDR2 SNEGSKA (reference sequence). The CDR3, as DNA: TGCAGTGCTAGAGATAATTGGGGGAATTGGGGCCGGTCCAACACTGAAGCTTTCTTT. Translating gives CSARDNWGNWGRSNTEAFF.

Concerning this clonotype itself: Compared with germline, one end of the junction differs, possibly owing to a read error. The CDR3 loop is CASSLQWAGSNVLTF. The CDR3 nucleotides are TGTGCCAGCAGCCTTCAGTGGGCTGGGTCCAACGTCCTGACTTTC. The V call is TRBV9, the J call TRBJ2-6; D is uncertain. CDR1 is SGDLS, CDR2 YYNGEE, per germline. The CDR3 totals 15 residues.

This clonotype was detected many times. The CDR3 DNA is TGTGCCAGCAGGGGGGGGGGCACTGGCTCCTACAATGAGCAGTTCTTC. Protein sequence: CASRGGGTGSYNEQFF. The chain employs TRBV3-1 and TRBJ2-1; weak D call: TRBD2 (7 bases). The germline V gene encodes CDR1 LGHDT and CDR2 YNNKEL (reference sequence). Trimming took off 6 bases at V and 0 bases at J, with 15 bases between the two ends. The CDR3 is made up of 16 amino acids.

This clonotype ranks as medium-sized. This chain connects TRBV27 to TRBJ2-3, with 9 nucleotides matching TRBD2. V gave up 3 bases and J gave up 0 bases; unmatched junction bases: 10. Germline loops: CDR1 MNHEY, CDR2 SMNVEV (reference sequence). The CDR3 runs 18 residues. The CDR3 coding sequence is TGTGCCAGCAGTTTTTTGGCTAGCGGGGCATACAGCACAGATACGCAGTATTTT. Its protein product is CASSFLASGAYSTDTQYF.

This clonotype was picked up many times. V usage is TRBV6-1 and J usage is TRBJ2-3; TRBD2 agrees at 12 bases. Germline lookup yields CDR1 MNHNS and CDR2 SASEGT. The trim removed 6 bases at V and 0 bases at J, leaving 4 bases unmatched. This CDR3 contains 16 residues. The chain's CDR3 is CASRDGTSGSTDTQYF. CDR3 DNA sequence: TGTGCCAGCAGGGACGGGACTAGCGGGAGCACAGATACGCAGTATTTT.